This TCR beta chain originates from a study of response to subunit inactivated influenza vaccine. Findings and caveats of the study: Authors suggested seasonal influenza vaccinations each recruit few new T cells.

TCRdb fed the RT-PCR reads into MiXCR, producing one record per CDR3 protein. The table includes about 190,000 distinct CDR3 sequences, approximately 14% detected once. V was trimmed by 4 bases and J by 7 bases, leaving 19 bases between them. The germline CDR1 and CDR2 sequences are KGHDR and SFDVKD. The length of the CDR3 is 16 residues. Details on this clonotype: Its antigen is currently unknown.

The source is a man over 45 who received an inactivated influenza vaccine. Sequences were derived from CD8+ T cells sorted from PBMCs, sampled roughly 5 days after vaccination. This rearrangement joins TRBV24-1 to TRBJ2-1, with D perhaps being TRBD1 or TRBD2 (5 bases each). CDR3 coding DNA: TGTGCCACCAGTGAGGGTCGTGGGACCCCAAATAATGAGCAGTTCTTC. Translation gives CATSEGRGTPNNEQFF.